The source of this T cell receptor (beta chain) is a study of T-cell reconstitution after alpha-beta-depleted transplantation in children. Unique molecular identifiers were used to barcode this TCRbeta library. TCRdb reprocessed the PCR reads with MiXCR, giving one entry per CDR3 protein. The sample lists about 420,000 distinct CDR3 sequences; roughly 16% were seen once. The CDR3 has 15 residues. J was trimmed by 1 base and V by 10 bases; bases with no gene match: 8. The germline CDR1 and CDR2 sequences are ENHRY and SYGVKD. The input for sequencing was PBMCs, mostly from graft donor cells, taken 360 days after TCRalphabeta/CD19-depleted stem cell transplant. This chain connects TRBV10-3 to TRBJ2-2; the match to TRBD1 covers 8 bases. This TCR came from a boy younger than two who had a stem cell transplant for Wiskott-Aldrich syndrome, so the T cells may come from the graft donor. The chain's CDR3 is CASSTGTGNTGELFF. The CDR3 region has the DNA TGTGCCAGCTCCACCGGGACAGGGAACACCGGGGAGCTGTTTTTT.